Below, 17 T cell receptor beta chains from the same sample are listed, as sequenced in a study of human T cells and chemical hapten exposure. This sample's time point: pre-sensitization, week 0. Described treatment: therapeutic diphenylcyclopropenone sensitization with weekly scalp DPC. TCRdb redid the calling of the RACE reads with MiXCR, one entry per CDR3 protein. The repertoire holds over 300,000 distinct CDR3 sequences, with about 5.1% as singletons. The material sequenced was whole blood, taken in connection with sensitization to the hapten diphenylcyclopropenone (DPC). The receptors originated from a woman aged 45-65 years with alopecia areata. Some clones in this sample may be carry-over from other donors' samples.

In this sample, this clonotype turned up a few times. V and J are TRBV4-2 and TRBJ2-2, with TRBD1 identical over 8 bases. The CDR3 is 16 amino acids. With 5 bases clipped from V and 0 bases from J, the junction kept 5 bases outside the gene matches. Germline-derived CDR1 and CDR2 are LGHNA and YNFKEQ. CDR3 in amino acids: CASSSAGQANTGELFF. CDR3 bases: TGTGCCAGCAGCTCGGCGGGACAGGCGAACACCGGGGAGCTGTTTTTT.

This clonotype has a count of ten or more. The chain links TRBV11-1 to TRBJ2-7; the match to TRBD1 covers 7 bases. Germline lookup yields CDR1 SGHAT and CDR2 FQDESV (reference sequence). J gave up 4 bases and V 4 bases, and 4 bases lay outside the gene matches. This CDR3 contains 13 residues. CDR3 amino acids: CASSSKQGYEQYF. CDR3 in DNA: TGTGCCAGCAGCTCTAAACAGGGGTACGAGCAGTACTTC.

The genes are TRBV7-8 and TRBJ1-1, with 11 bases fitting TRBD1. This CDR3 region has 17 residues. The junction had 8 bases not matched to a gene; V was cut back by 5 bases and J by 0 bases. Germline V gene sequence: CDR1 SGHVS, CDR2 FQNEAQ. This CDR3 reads CASSPRTGGYLNTEAFF. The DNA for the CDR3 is TGTGCCAGCAGCCCAAGGACAGGGGGCTACCTGAACACTGAAGCTTTCTTT.

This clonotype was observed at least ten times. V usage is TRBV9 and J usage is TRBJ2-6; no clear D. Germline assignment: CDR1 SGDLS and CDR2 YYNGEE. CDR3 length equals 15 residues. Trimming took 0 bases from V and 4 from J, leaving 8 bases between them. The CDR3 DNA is TGTGCCAGCAGCGTAGGAATTTCGGGGGCCAACGTCCTGACTTTC. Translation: CASSVGISGANVLTF.

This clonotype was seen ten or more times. DNA of the CDR3: TGTGCCAGCAGTGCTGACGTCGTGAACACTGAAGCTTTCTTT. Translation gives CASSADVVNTEAFF. This chain links TRBV6-1 with TRBJ1-1, with D uncertain. Trimming took 4 bases from V and 0 from J, leaving 9 bases between them. Germline values: CDR1 MNHNS, CDR2 SASEGT. CDR3 length: 14 residues.

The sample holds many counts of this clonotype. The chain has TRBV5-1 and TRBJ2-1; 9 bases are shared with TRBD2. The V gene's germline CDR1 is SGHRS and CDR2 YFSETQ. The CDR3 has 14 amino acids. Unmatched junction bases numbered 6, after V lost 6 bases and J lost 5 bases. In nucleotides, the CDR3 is TGCGCCAGCAAGGGAGCGGGAGGTAACAATGAGCAGTTCTTC. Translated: CASKGAGGNNEQFF.

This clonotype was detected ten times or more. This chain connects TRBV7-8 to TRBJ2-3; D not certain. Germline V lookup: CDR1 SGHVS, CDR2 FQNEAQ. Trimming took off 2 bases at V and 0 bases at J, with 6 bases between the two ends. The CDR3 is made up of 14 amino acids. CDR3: CASSLFDSTDTQYF. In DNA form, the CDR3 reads TGTGCCAGCAGCTTATTCGATAGCACAGATACGCAGTATTTT. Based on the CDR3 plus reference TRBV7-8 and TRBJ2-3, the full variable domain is GAGVSQSPRYKVAKRGQDVALRCDPISGHVSLFWYQQALGQGPEFLTYFQNEAQLDKSGLPSDRFFAERPEGSVSTLKIQRTQQEDSAVYLCASSLFDSTDTQYFGPGTRLTVL.

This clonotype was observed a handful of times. The CDR3 region is CASKTARNEQFF. For the CDR3, the DNA is TGTGCCAGCAAGACGGCCCGTAATGAGCAGTTCTTC. The gene calls are TRBV6-5 and TRBJ2-1; D is ambiguous. The CDR3 length is 12 residues. The germline V gene encodes CDR1 MNHEY and CDR2 SVGAGI. Deletions cut 7 bases from V and 7 bases from J, with 11 bases between.

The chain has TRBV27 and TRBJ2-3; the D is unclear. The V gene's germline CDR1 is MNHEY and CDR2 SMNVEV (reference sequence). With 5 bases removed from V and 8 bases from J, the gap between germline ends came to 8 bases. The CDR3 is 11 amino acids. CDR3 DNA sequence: TGTGCCAGCAGTGGGGTCGGTACGCAGTATTTT. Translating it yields CASSGVGTQYF.

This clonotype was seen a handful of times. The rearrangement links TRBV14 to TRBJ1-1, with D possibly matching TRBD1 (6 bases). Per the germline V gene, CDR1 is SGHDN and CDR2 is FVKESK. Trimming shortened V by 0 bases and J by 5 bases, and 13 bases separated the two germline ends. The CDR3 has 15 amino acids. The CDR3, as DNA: TGTGCCAGCAGCCAAGAACAGGGTATTCGGACTGAAGCTTTCTTT. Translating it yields CASSQEQGIRTEAFF. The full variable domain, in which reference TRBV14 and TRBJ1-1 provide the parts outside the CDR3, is EAGVTQFPSHSVIEKGQTVTLRCDPISGHDNLYWYRRVMGKEIKFLLHFVKESKQDESGMPNNRFLAERTGGTYSTLKVQPAELEDSGVYFCASSQEQGIRTEAFFGQGTRLTVV.

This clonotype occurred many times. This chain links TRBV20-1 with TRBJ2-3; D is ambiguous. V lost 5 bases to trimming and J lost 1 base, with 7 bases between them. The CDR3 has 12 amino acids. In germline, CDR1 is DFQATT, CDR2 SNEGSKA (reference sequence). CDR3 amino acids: CSALRGTDTQYF. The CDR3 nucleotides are TGCAGTGCTCTTCGCGGCACAGATACGCAGTATTTT.

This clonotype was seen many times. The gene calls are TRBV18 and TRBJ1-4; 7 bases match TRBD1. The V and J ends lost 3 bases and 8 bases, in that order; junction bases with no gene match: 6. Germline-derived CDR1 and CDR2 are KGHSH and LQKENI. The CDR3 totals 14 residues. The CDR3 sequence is CASSPDRVSEKLFF. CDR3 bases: TGTGCCAGCTCACCCGACAGGGTGTCCGAAAAACTGTTTTTT.

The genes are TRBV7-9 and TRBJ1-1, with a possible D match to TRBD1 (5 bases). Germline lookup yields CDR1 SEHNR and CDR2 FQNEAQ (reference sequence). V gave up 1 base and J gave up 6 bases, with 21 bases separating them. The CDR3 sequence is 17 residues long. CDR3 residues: CASSLVGATWSRAEAFF. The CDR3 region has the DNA TGTGCCAGCAGCTTAGTTGGGGCAACCTGGTCCAGGGCTGAAGCTTTCTTT. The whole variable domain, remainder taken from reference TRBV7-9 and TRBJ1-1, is DTGVSQNPRHKITKRGQNVTFRCDPISEHNRLYWYRQTLGQGPEFLTYFQNEAQLEKSRLLSDRFSAERPKGSFSTLEIQRTEQGDSAMYLCASSLVGATWSRAEAFFGQGTRLTVV.

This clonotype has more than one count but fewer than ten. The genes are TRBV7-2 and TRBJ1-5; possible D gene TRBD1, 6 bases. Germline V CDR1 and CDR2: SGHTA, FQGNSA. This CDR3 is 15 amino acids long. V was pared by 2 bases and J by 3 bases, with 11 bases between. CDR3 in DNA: TGTGCCAGCAGCTTATCTAGGGGGGTCAATCAGCCCCAGCATTTT. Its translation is CASSLSRGVNQPQHF.

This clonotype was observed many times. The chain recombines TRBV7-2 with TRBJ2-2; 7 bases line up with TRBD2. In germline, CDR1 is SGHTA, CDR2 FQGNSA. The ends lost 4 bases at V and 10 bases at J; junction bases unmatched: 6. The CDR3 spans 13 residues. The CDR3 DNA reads TGTGCCAGCAGCTCGATGGGGGGGTCGGAGCTGTTTTTT. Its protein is CASSSMGGSELFF.

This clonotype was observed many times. Here the CDR3 DNA reads TGTGCCAGCAGGCCTGAATTTACTGAAGCTTTCTTT. It translates to CASRPEFTEAFF. The chain has TRBV11-2 and TRBJ1-1; D gene unclear. Per germline, CDR1 SGHAT and CDR2 FQNNGV. There are 12 residues in the CDR3. Trimming stripped 6 bases from V and 5 bases from J, with 10 bases between. Variable domain in full (rest from reference TRBV11-2 and TRBJ1-1): EAGVAQSPRYKIIEKRQSVAFWCNPISGHATLYWYQQILGQGPKLLIQFQNNGVVDDSQLPKDRFSAERLKGVDSTLKIQPAKLEDSAVYLCASRPEFTEAFFGQGTRLTVV.

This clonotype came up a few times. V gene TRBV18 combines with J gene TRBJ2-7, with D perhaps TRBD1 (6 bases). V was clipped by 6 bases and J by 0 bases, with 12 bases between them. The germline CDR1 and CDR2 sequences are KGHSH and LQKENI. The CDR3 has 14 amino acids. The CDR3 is CASSPDRISYEQYF. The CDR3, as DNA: TGTGCCAGCTCGCCCGACAGGATCTCCTACGAGCAGTACTTC.